This T cell receptor (beta chain) was recorded in a study of Graves' ophthalmopathy and Graves' hyperthyroidism. About the study: By definition, stable hyperthyroidism involved no ophthalmopathy within 18 months of follow-up. General observations from the study: Ophthalmopathy progression was predicted by the model at roughly 69% sensitivity and 72.22% specificity. Blood also carried most expanded thyroid clonotypes exceeding 0.001 frequency.

Germline assignment: CDR1 MNHNY and CDR2 SVGAGI (reference sequence). The CDR3 has 16 amino acids. The V gene end was trimmed by 2 bases and the J gene end by 0 bases; junction bases not matched to a gene: 6. This clonotype was counted between two and nine times. Its antigen is currently unknown. Diagnoses were established from clinical symptoms, serum thyroxine, TRAb, thyroid ultrasound and orbital computed tomography. Researchers took RNA transcripts and amplified TCR beta CDR3 regions from them. Amplification began with first-round RT-PCR using HTBI primers, then second-round multiplex PCR was performed. TCRdb re-called the multiplex PCR reads with MiXCR, one entry per CDR3 protein. The sample includes some 1.1 million distinct CDR3 sequences, about 38% of them seen just once.

The sample was peripheral blood or thyroid tissue (not recorded which). This rearrangement joins TRBV6-6 to TRBJ2-7, with 8 bases matching TRBD2. This TCR came from an adult man with Graves' hyperthyroidism. The CDR3 here is CASSYLETSDSYEQYF. The CDR3 DNA reads as TGTGCCAGCAGTTACCTCGAGACTAGCGACTCCTACGAGCAGTACTTC.